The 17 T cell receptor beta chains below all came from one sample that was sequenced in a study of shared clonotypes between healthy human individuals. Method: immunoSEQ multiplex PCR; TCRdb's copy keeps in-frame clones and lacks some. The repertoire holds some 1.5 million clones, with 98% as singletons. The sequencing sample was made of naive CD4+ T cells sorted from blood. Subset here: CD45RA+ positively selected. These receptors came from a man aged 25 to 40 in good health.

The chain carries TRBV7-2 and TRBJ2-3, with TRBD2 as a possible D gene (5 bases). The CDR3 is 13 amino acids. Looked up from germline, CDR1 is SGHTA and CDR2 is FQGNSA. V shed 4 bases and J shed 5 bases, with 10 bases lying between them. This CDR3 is CASSSRTVDTQYF. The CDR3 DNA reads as TGTGCCAGCAGCTCGCGGACTGTAGATACGCAGTATTTT.

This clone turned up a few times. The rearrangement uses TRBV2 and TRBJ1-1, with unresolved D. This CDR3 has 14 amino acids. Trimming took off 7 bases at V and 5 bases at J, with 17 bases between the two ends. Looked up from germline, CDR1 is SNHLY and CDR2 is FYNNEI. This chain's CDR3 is CASIPEVGETEAFF. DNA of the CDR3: TGTGCCAGCATCCCAGAGGTGGGTGAGACTGAAGCTTTCTTT.

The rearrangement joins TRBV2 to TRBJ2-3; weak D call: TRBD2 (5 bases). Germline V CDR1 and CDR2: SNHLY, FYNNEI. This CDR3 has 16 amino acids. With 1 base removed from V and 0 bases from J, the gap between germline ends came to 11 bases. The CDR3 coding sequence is TGTGCCAGCAGTGAAGATTCGGGGTTTAGCACAGATACGCAGTATTTT. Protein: CASSEDSGFSTDTQYF.

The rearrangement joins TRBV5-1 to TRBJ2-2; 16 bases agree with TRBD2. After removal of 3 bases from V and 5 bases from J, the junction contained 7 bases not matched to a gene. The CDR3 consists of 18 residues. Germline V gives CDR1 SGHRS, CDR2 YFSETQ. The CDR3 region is CASSWGLAGGPQTGELFF. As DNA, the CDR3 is TGCGCCAGCAGCTGGGGACTAGCGGGAGGGCCACAGACCGGGGAGCTGTTTTTT.

For the CDR3, the DNA is TGTGCCATCACTGCAACAGGTCTACCGCTTGGCTACACCTTC. It is translated as CAITATGLPLGYTF. This chain joins TRBV10-3 and TRBJ1-2, with D maybe TRBD1 (5 bases). CDR3 length: 14 residues. V shed 7 bases and J shed 7 bases, with 19 bases lying between them. Germline CDR1 and CDR2: ENHRY and SYGVKD.

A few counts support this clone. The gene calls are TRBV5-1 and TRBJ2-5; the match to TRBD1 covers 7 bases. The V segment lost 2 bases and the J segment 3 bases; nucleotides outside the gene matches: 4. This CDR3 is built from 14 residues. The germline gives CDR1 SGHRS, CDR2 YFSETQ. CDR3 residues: CASSFRDSKETQYF. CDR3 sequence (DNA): TGCGCCAGCAGCTTCCGGGACAGTAAAGAGACCCAGTACTTC.

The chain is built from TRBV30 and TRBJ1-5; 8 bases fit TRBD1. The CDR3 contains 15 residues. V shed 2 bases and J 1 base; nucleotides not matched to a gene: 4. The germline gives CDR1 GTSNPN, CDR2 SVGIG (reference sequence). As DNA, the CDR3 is TGTGCCTGGAGTAGACAGGGGACCAGCAATCAGCCCCAGCATTTT. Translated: CAWSRQGTSNQPQHF.

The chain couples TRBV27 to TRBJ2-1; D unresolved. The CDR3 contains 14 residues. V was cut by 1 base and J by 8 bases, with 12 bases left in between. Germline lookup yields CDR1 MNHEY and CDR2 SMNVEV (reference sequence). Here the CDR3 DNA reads TGTGCCAGCAGTTTATTATATAGCTCCTATGAGCAGTTCTTC. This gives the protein CASSLLYSSYEQFF.

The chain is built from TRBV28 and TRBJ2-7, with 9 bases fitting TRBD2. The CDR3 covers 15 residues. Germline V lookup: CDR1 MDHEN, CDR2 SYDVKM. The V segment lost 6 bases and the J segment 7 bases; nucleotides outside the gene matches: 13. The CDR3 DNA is TGTGCCAGCAGACTTCTGGGCGGGAGGGCCGATGAGCAGTACTTC. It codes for CASRLLGGRADEQYF.

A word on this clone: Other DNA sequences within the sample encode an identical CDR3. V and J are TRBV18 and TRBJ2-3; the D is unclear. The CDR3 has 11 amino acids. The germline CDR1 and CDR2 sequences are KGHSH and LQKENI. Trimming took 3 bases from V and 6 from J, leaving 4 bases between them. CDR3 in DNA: TGTGCCAGCTCACCTATGGATACGCAGTATTTT. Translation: CASSPMDTQYF.

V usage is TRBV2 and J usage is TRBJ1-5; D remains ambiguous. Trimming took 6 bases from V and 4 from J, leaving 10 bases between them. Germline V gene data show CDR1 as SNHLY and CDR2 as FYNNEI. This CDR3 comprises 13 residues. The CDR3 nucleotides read TGTGCCAGCAGCGGACGGAAAAATCAGCCCCAGCATTTT. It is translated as CASSGRKNQPQHF.

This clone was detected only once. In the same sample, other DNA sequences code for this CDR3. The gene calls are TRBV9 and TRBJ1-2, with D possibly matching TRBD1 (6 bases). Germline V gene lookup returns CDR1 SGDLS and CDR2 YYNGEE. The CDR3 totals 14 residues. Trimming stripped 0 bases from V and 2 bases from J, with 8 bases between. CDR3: CASSVVTGNYGYTF. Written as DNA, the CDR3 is TGTGCCAGCAGCGTAGTCACAGGGAACTATGGCTACACCTTC.

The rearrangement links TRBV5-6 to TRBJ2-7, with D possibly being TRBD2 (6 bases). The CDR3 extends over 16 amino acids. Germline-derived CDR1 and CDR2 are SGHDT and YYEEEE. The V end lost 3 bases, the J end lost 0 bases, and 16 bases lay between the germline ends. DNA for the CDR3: TGTGCCAGCAGCTCTCGAGCGGGTATATTCTCCTACGAGCAGTACTTC. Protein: CASSSRAGIFSYEQYF.

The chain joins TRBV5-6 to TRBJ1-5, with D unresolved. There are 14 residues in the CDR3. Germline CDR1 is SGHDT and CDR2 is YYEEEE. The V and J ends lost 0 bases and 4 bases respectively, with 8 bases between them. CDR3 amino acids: CASSLGPGNQPQHF. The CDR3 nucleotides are TGTGCCAGCAGCTTGGGTCCCGGTAATCAGCCCCAGCATTTT.

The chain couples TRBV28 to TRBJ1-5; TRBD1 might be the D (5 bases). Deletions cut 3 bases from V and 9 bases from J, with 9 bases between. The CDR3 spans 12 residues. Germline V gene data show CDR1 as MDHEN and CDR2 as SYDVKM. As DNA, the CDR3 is TGTGCCAGCAGTTTCCAGGGATGGCCCCAGCATTTT. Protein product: CASSFQGWPQHF.

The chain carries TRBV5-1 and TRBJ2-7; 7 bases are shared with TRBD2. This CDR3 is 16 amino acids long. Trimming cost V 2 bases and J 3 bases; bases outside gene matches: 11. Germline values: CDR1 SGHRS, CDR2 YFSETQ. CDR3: CASSLGLLADYYEQYF. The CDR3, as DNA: TGCGCCAGCAGCTTAGGCCTTCTAGCGGACTACTACGAGCAGTACTTC.

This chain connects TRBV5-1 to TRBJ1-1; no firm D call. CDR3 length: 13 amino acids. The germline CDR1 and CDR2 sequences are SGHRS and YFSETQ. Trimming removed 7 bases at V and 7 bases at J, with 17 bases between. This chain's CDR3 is CASSRTELIEAFF. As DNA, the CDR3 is TGCGCCAGCTCGAGGACCGAATTGATTGAAGCTTTCTTT.